Following are 30 T cell receptor beta chains from one sample sequenced in a study of T cells expressing NK-cell markers. TCRdb re-called the 5' RACE reads and shows each CDR3 protein once, DNA omitted. The table lists about 550,000 distinct CDR3 sequences. What was sequenced was blood T cells: a sorted CD56 or NKG2C T cell subset, CD4+ or CD8+ T cells, or bulk PBMC T cells (not recorded which). The receptors shown here come from a man aged 18 to 30 in good health.

The CDR3 region is CASSLLTRNGVQFF. This chain links TRBV12-3 or TRBV12-4 with TRBJ2-1. The CDR3 has 14 residues.

The chain carries TRBV25-1 and TRBJ1-4. Germline assignment: CDR1 MGHDK and CDR2 SYGVNS. This CDR3 region has 16 residues. CDR3: CASSEYGFTHNEKLFF. The variable domain in full, completed from reference TRBV25-1 and TRBJ1-4, reads EADIYQTPRYLVIGTGKKITLECSQTMGHDKMYWYQQDPGMELHLIHYSYGVNSTEKGDLSSESTVSRIRTEHFPLTLESARPSHTSQYLCASSEYGFTHNEKLFFGSGTQLSVL.

This chain's CDR3 is CSAGSSGFTDTQYF. The chain combines TRBV20-1 with TRBJ2-3; TCRdb indicates TRBD2, and absent DNA this call remains unverified. The CDR3 loop spans 14 amino acids. CDR1 is DFQATT, CDR2 SNEGSKA, per germline (reference sequence).

The chain is built from TRBV6-5 and TRBJ2-1; TCRdb proposes TRBD1, but this gene call is untestable without DNA. CDR1 is MNHEY, CDR2 SVGAGI, per germline. CDR3 length: 17 amino acids. CDR3 residues: CASSYSIDGQGAHEQFF.

The chain carries TRBV28 and TRBJ2-4; TCRdb lists TRBD1, though no DNA is available to test this call. The germline CDR1 and CDR2 sequences are MDHEN and SYDVKM. CDR3 length: 15 amino acids. CDR3 sequence: CASKLRGVSQNIQYF. Supplemented by reference TRBV28 and TRBJ2-4, the full variable domain reads DVKVTQSSRYLVKRTGEKVFLECVQDMDHENMFWYRQDPGLGLRLIYFSYDVKMKEKGDIPEGYSVSREKKERFSLILESASTNQTSMYLCASKLRGVSQNIQYFGAGTRLSVL.

The chain uses TRBV20-1 and TRBJ2-6; TCRdb gives TRBD2 as the D gene, but with no DNA this cannot be confirmed. The CDR3 consists of 14 residues. Germline V gene lookup returns CDR1 DFQATT and CDR2 SNEGSKA (reference sequence). CDR3: CSATRSSGANVLTF.

V usage is TRBV6-1 and J usage is TRBJ1-2. The CDR3 is 13 amino acids. Germline loops: CDR1 MNHNS, CDR2 SASEGT. CDR3 in amino acids: CAAQSRLFYGYTF.

The chain carries TRBV10-2 and TRBJ2-3; TCRdb picks TRBD2, but there is no DNA to check that call. The CDR3 covers 13 residues. Germline V gene sequence: CDR1 WSHSY, CDR2 SAAADI. CDR3 sequence reads: CASLGLAGDTQYF.

V and J are TRBV12-3 or TRBV12-4 and TRBJ1-2. This CDR3 has 13 amino acids. CDR3 sequence reads: CASSSQLAYGYTF.

V gene TRBV20-1 combines with J gene TRBJ2-1; no DNA is available, so the TRBD2 call from TCRdb remains unchecked. The CDR3 length is 16 residues. In germline, CDR1 is DFQATT, CDR2 SNEGSKA (reference sequence). The CDR3 sequence is CSAGALRRELVYEQFF.

The chain has TRBV12-3 or TRBV12-4 and TRBJ1-4. This CDR3 has 13 amino acids. This CDR3 reads CASTGSTNEKLFF.

This sequence joins TRBV6-6 and TRBJ2-5. CDR1 is MNHNY, CDR2 SVGAGI, per germline (reference sequence). The CDR3 is made up of 12 amino acids. CDR3 protein: CASSSLEPTQYF.

The rearrangement joins TRBV15 to TRBJ2-5; with no DNA, the TCRdb D assignment of TRBD1 cannot be verified. Looked up from germline, CDR1 is LNHNV and CDR2 is YYDKDF (reference sequence). The CDR3 covers 15 residues. The CDR3 loop is CATSIRQGTQETQYF.

The V and J genes are TRBV2 and TRBJ1-6; the D gene TCRdb calls, TRBD1, cannot be checked with no DNA. The CDR3 is 14 residues long. CDR1 and CDR2 (germline): SNHLY, FYNNEI. The CDR3 loop is CASSWTGGNSPLHF.

This rearrangement joins TRBV5-1 to TRBJ2-2. The CDR3 contains 14 residues. Germline V gene lookup returns CDR1 SGHRS and CDR2 YFSETQ. The CDR3 protein is CASSGKMATGELFF.

This sequence joins TRBV13 and TRBJ2-5. Germline V gene data show CDR1 as PRHDT and CDR2 as FYEKMQ (reference sequence). The CDR3 is 13 residues long. The CDR3 here is CASSTAVVETQYF.

The J gene is TRBJ2-3, the V gene TRBV5-1; TCRdb reports TRBD1, a call that lacks DNA to check it against. The CDR3 consists of 14 residues. The V gene's germline CDR1 is SGHRS and CDR2 YFSETQ. The CDR3 loop is CASREGESTDTQYF.

V gene TRBV6-2 or TRBV6-3 combines with J gene TRBJ2-3; the TCRdb D gene call, TRBD1, has no DNA to confirm it. Looked up from germline, CDR1 is MNHEY and CDR2 is SVGEGT. This CDR3 has 16 residues. Here the CDR3 reads CASSNPVQDSTDTQYF.

The rearrangement joins TRBV28 to TRBJ2-7; TCRdb lists TRBD1, though no DNA is available to test this call. CDR3 length: 15 amino acids. The germline V gene has CDR1 MDHEN and CDR2 SYDVKM. The chain's CDR3 is CASSLFIGQGNEQYF.

The chain employs TRBV4-1 and TRBJ2-1; TCRdb outputs TRBD2, but without DNA this stays unchecked. This CDR3 is 17 amino acids long. Looked up from germline, CDR1 is MGHRA and CDR2 is YSYEKL. This CDR3 reads CASSHPGTSGIRDEQFF.

The chain is built from TRBV7-8 and TRBJ2-1; the D call of TRBD2 rests on TCRdb alone, since no DNA is present to check it. The CDR3 is 13 amino acids. The germline V gene has CDR1 SGHVS and CDR2 FQNEAQ. CDR3 sequence reads: CASSLRGRPEQFF.

This rearrangement joins TRBV4-2 to TRBJ2-4. The CDR3 runs 13 residues. Germline CDR1 and CDR2: LGHNA and YNFKEQ. CDR3: CASSQDRGNIQYF.

The CDR3 region is CASSQGGQETQYF. V usage is TRBV4-1 and J usage is TRBJ2-5. Germline V lookup: CDR1 MGHRA, CDR2 YSYEKL. The CDR3 spans 13 residues.

The rearrangement links TRBV20-1 to TRBJ2-1. The CDR3 is made up of 15 amino acids. CDR1 is DFQATT, CDR2 SNEGSKA, per germline (reference sequence). The CDR3 here is CSATTASLSYNEQFF.

This rearrangement joins TRBV5-5 to TRBJ2-1. The germline V gene encodes CDR1 SGHKS and CDR2 YYEKEE (reference sequence). CDR3 length equals 14 residues. The CDR3 is CASSLESPRNEQFF.

V usage is TRBV5-1 and J usage is TRBJ2-5; the D gene TCRdb calls, TRBD1, cannot be checked with no DNA. This CDR3 spans 15 amino acids. The germline V gene encodes CDR1 SGHRS and CDR2 YFSETQ. CDR3 region: CASSLVGGIQETQYF.

The chain couples TRBV11-2 to TRBJ2-3; TCRdb proposes TRBD1, but this gene call is untestable without DNA. This CDR3 is 13 amino acids long. Germline values: CDR1 SGHAT, CDR2 FQNNGV. The CDR3 loop is CASSPPDRAAQYF. Full variable domain (outside the CDR3, taken from reference TRBV11-2 and TRBJ2-3): EAGVAQSPRYKIIEKRQSVAFWCNPISGHATLYWYQQILGQGPKLLIQFQNNGVVDDSQLPKDRFSAERLKGVDSTLKIQPAKLEDSAVYLCASSPPDRAAQYFGPGTRLTVL.

This chain uses TRBV7-9 with TRBJ2-1; checking the TCRdb D call of TRBD2 is not possible without DNA. Germline lookup yields CDR1 SEHNR and CDR2 FQNEAQ (reference sequence). This CDR3 region has 15 residues. The CDR3 sequence: CASSLVREKGNEQFF.

This chain connects TRBV6-2 or TRBV6-3 to TRBJ2-1; TCRdb picks TRBD1, but there is no DNA to check that call. This CDR3 has 17 amino acids. The germline V gene has CDR1 MNHEY and CDR2 SVGEGT. CDR3 sequence: CASSYMKGGRAYNEQFF.

The rearrangement links TRBV4-2 to TRBJ2-1. Germline-derived CDR1 and CDR2 are LGHNA and YNFKEQ. The CDR3 covers 12 residues. This CDR3 reads CASSHPNDEQFF.